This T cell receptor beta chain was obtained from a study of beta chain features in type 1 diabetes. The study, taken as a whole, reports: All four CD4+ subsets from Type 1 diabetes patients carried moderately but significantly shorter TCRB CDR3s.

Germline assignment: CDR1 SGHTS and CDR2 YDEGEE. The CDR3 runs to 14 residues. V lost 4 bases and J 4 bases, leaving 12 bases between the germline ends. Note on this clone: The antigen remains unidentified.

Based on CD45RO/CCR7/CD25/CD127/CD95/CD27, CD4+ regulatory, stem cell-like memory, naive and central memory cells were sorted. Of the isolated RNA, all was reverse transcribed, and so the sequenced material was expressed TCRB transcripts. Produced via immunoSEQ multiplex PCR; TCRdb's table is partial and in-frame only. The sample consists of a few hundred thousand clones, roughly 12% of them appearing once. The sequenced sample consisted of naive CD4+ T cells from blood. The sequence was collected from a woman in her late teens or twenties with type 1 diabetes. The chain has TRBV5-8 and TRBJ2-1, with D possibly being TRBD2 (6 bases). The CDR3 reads CASSVPGLYNEQFF. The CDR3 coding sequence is TGTGCCAGCAGCGTCCCGGGACTTTACAATGAGCAGTTCTTC.